This T cell receptor beta chain appears in the sequencing data of a study of control samples from healthy donors and cancer patients. The assay was immunoSEQ multiplex PCR, and TCRdb's table has in-frame clones only and misses some. This table has 85,000 to 90,000 clones, 86% appearing once. This clone was seen just once. V lost 5 bases, J lost 5 bases, and 16 bases lay in between. This CDR3 has 15 amino acids. Germline loops: CDR1 MGHRA, CDR2 YSYEKL. Sequences were obtained from blood. The TCR sequence derives from a man between 25 and 39 years old in good health. This sequence joins TRBV4-1 and TRBJ2-1; possibly TRBD1 for D (6 bases). The CDR3: CASSRVGGLDNEQFF. The DNA of the CDR3 is TGCGCCAGCAGCAGGGTAGGGGGTCTCGACAATGAGCAGTTCTTC.